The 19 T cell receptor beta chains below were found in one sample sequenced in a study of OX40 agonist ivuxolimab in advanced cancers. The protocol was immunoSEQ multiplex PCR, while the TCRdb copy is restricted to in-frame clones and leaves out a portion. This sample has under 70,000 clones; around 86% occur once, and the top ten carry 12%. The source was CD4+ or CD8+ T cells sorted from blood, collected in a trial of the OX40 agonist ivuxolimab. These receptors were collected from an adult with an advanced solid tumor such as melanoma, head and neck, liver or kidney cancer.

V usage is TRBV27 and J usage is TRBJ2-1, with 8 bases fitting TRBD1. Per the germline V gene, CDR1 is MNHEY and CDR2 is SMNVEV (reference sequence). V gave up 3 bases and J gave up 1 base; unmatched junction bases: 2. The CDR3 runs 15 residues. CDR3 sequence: CASSLRTGSYNEQFF. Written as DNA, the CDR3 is TGTGCCAGCAGTTTGAGGACAGGGTCCTACAATGAGCAGTTCTTC.

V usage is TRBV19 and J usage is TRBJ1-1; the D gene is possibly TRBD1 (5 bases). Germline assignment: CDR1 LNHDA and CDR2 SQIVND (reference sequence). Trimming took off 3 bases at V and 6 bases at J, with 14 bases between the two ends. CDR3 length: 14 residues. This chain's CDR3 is CASSIRDGLAEAFF. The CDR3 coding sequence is TGTGCCAGTAGTATCCGGGACGGATTAGCTGAAGCTTTCTTT.

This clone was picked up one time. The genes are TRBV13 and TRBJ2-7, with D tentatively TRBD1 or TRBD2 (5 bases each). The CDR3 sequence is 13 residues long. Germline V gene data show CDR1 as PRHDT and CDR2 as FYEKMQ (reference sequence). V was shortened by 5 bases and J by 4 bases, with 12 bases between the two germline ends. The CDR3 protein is CASSLGAPYEQYF. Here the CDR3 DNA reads TGTGCCAGCAGCCTCGGGGCCCCGTACGAGCAGTACTTC.

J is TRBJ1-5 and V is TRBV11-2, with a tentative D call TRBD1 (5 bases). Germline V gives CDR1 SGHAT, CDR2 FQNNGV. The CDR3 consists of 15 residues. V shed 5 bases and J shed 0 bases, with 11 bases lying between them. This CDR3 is CASSLTDSSNQPQHF. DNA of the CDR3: TGTGCCAGCAGCCTTACAGACAGTAGCAATCAGCCCCAGCATTTT. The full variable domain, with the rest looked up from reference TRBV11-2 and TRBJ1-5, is EAGVAQSPRYKIIEKRQSVAFWCNPISGHATLYWYQQILGQGPKLLIQFQNNGVVDDSQLPKDRFSAERLKGVDSTLKIQPAKLEDSAVYLCASSLTDSSNQPQHFGDGTRLSIL.

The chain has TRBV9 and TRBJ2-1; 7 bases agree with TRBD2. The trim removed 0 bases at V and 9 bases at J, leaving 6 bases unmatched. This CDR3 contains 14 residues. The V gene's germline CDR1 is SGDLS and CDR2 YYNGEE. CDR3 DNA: TGTGCCAGCAGCGTAGGAAGCGGGGCCTCTGAGCAGTTCTTC. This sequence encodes CASSVGSGASEQFF.

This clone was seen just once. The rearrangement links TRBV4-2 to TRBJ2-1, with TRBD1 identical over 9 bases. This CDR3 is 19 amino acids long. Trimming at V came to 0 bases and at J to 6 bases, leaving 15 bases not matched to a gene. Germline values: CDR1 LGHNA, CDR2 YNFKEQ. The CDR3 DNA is TGTGCCAGCAGCCAAGAAGCTAGGGCCTCGGGACAGGGATTCAATGAGCAGTTCTTC. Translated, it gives CASSQEARASGQGFNEQFF.

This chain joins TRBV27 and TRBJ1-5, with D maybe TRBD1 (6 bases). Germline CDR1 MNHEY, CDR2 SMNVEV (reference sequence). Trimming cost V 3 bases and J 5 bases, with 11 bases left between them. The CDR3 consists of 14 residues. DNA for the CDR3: TGTGCCAGCAGTTTTACAGGGTCGCATCAGCCCCAGCATTTT. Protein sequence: CASSFTGSHQPQHF.

The CDR3 DNA reads as TGCGCCAGCAGCCAAGATCTTGGGACAGGTCGGGACGAGCAGTACTTC. This encodes CASSQDLGTGRDEQYF. This chain uses TRBV4-1 with TRBJ2-7; TRBD1 matches 8 bases. The V gene's germline CDR1 is MGHRA and CDR2 YSYEKL. The CDR3 sequence is 16 residues long. The V segment lost 0 bases and the J segment 5 bases; nucleotides outside the gene matches: 9.

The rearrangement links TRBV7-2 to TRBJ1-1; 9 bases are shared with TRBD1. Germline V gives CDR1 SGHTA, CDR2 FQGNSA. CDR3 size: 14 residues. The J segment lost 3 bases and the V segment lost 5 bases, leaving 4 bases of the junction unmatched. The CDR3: CASSLTGGDTEAFF. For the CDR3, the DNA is TGTGCCAGCAGCCTGACAGGGGGGGACACTGAAGCTTTCTTT.

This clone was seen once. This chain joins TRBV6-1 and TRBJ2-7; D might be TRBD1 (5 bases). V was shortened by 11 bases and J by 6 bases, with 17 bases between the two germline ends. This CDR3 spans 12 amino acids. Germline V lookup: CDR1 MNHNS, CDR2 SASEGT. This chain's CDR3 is CALKAGPPEQYF. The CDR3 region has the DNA TGTGCCCTCAAGGCAGGGCCACCCGAGCAGTACTTC.

DNA of the CDR3: TGTGCCAGCAGCGCGGGCCTTGAAGCTTTCTTT. It codes for CASSAGLEAFF. V is TRBV9 and J is TRBJ1-1; D gene uncertain. The germline gives CDR1 SGDLS, CDR2 YYNGEE. Trimming pared 3 bases from V and 7 bases from J, leaving 7 bases between. This CDR3 is built from 11 residues.

The CDR3 DNA follows: TGCGCCAGCAGCCAAGCCCAGGGGTCTTCCTACGAGCAGTACTTC. Protein sequence: CASSQAQGSSYEQYF. This sequence joins TRBV4-1 and TRBJ2-7; D is possibly TRBD1 (6 bases). Germline loops: CDR1 MGHRA, CDR2 YSYEKL. With 1 base removed from V and 1 base from J, the gap between germline ends came to 11 bases. The CDR3 is made up of 15 amino acids.

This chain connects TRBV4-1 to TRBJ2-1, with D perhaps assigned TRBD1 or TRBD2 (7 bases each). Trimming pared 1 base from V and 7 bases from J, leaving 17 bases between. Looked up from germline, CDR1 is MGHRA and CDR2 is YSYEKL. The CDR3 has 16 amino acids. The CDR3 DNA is TGCGCCAGCAGCCAAGTTCGACAGGGAGGGAATAATGAGCAGTTCTTC. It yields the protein CASSQVRQGGNNEQFF.

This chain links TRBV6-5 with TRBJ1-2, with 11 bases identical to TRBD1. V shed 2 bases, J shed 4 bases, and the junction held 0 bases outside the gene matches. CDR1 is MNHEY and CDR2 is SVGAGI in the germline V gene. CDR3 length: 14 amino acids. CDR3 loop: CASSYGTGGYGYTF. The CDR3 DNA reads TGTGCCAGCAGTTACGGGACAGGGGGCTATGGCTACACCTTC.

The CDR3 region has the DNA TGTGCCAGCAGCTTTAGTTTCGGGGGCACAGATACGCAGTATTTT. Protein: CASSFSFGGTDTQYF. This chain joins TRBV11-2 and TRBJ2-3; D may be TRBD2 (5 bases). V was trimmed by 3 bases and J by 1 base, leaving 11 bases between them. Per the germline V gene, CDR1 is SGHAT and CDR2 is FQNNGV. The CDR3 is made up of 15 amino acids.

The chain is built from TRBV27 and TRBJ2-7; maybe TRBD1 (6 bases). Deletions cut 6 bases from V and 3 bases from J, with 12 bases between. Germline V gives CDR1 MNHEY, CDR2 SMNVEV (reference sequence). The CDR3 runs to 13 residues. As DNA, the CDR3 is TGTGCCAGCAGCTACGAAGGGGGCTACGAGCAGTACTTC. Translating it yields CASSYEGGYEQYF.

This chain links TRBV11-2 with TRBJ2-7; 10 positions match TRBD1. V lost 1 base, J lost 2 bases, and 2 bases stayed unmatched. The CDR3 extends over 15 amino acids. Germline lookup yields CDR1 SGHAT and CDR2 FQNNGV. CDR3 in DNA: TGTGCCAGCAGCTTAGTGGGACAGGGGACCTACGAGCAGTACTTC. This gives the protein CASSLVGQGTYEQYF. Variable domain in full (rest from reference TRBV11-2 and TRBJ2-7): EAGVAQSPRYKIIEKRQSVAFWCNPISGHATLYWYQQILGQGPKLLIQFQNNGVVDDSQLPKDRFSAERLKGVDSTLKIQPAKLEDSAVYLCASSLVGQGTYEQYFGPGTRLTVT.

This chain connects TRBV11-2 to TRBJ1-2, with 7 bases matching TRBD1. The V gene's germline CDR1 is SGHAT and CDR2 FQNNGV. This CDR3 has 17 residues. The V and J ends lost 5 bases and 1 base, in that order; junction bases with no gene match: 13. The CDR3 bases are TGTGCCAGCAGCCCACTAGGGACAGCCGGGCTTAACTATGGCTACACCTTC. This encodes CASSPLGTAGLNYGYTF.

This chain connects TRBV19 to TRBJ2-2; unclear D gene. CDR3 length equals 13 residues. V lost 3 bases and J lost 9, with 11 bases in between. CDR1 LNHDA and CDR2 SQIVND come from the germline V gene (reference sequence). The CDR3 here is CASSIEWGWELFF. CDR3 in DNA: TGTGCCAGTAGTATCGAGTGGGGATGGGAGCTGTTTTTT.